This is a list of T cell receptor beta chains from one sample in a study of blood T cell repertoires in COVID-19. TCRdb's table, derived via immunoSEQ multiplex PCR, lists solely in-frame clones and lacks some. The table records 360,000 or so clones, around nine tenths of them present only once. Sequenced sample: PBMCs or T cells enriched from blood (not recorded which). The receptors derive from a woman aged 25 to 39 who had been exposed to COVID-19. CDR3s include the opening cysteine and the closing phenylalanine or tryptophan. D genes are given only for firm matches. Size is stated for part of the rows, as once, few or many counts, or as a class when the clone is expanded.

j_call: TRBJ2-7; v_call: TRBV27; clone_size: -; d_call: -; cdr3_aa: CASSLQGSYEQYF; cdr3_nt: TGTGCCAGCAGTTTGCAGGGAAGTTACGAGCAGTACTTC
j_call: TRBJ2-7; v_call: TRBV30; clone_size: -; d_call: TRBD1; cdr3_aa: CAWSVIRQGAGYEQYF; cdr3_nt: TGTGCCTGGAGTGTAATCCGACAGGGCGCAGGATACGAGCAGTACTTC
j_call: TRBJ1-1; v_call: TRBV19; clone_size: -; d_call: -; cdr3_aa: CASSTGTYMNTEAFF; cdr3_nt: TGTGCCAGTAGTACCGGGACATATATGAACACTGAAGCTTTCTTT
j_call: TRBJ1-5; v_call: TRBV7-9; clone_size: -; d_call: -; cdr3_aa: CASSLGEVPNQPQHF; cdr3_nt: TGTGCCAGCAGCTTAGGTGAGGTCCCCAATCAGCCCCAGCATTTT
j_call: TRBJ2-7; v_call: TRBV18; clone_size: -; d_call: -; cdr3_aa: CASSPSLDGHEQYF; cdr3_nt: TGTGCCAGCTCACCAAGTCTAGACGGTCACGAGCAGTACTTC
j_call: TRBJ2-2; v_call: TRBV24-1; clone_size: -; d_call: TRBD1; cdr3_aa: CATSNDRVDTGELFF; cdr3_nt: TGTGCCACCAGCAACGACAGGGTAGACACCGGGGAGCTGTTTTTT
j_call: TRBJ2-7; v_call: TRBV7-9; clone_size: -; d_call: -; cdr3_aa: CASSPGGVYEQYF; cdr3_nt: TGTGCCAGCAGCCCAGGCGGGGTCTACGAGCAGTACTTC
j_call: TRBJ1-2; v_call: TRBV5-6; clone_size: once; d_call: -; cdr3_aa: CASSFAGRNYGYTF; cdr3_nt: TGTGCCAGCAGCTTCGCCGGTCGTAACTATGGCTACACCTTC
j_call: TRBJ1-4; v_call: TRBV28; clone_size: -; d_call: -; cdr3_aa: CASSLWTGEKLFF; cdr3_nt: TGTGCCAGCAGTTTATGGACGGGAGAAAAACTGTTTTTT
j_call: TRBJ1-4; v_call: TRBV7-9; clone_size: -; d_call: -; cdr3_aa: CASSPSGGFELFF; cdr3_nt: TGTGCCAGCAGCCCATCTGGGGGGTTCGAACTGTTTTTT
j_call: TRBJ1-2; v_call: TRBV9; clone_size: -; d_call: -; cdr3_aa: CASGEGGGNYGYTF; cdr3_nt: TGTGCCAGCGGGGAGGGAGGTGGTAACTATGGCTACACCTTC
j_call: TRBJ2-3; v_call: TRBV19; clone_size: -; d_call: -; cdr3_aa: CASSIGRESTDTQYF; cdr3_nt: TGTGCCAGTAGTATCGGACGGGAGAGCACAGATACGCAGTATTTT
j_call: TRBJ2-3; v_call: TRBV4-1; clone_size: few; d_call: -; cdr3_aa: CASSQDRGGRPSTDTQYF; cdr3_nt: TGCGCCAGCAGCCAAGATCGGGGAGGACGGCCTAGCACAGATACGCAGTATTTT
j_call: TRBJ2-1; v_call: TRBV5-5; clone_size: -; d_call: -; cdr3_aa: CASKGQNSYNEQFF; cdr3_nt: TGTGCCAGCAAAGGACAGAACTCCTACAATGAGCAGTTCTTC
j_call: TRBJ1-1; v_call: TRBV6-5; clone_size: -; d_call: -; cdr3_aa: CASSYPGGENTEAFF; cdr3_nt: TGTGCCAGCAGTTACCCTGGGGGGGAGAACACTGAAGCTTTCTTT
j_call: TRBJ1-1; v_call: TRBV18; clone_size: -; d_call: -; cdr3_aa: CASSPGGAVHTEAFF; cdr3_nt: TGTGCCAGCTCACCAGGGGGCGCGGTCCACACTGAAGCTTTCTTT
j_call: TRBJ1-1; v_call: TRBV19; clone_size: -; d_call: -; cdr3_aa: CASSTFGGVEAFF; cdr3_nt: TGTGCCAGTAGTACGTTTGGGGGGGTCGAAGCTTTCTTT
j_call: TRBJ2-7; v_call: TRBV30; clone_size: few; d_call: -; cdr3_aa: CACSGQSLYEQYF; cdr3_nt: TGTGCCTGTTCCGGACAAAGCCTCTACGAGCAGTACTTC
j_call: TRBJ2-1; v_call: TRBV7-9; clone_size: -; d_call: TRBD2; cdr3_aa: CASRPGAGGTNEQFF; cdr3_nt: TGTGCCAGTCGTCCCGGAGCGGGAGGGACCAATGAGCAGTTCTTC
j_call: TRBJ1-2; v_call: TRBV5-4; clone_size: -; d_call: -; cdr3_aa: CASSLEQGQLSYGYTF; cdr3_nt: TGTGCCAGCAGCTTGGAGCAGGGGCAGCTGAGCTATGGCTACACCTTC
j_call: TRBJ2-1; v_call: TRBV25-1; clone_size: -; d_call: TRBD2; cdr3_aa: CASSLGTSGYNEQFF; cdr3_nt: TGTGCCAGCAGCCTGGGGACTAGCGGATACAATGAGCAGTTCTTC
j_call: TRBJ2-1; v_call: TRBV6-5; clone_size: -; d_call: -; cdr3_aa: CASSPVYEQFF; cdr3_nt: TGTGCCAGCAGTCCCGTTTATGAGCAGTTCTTC
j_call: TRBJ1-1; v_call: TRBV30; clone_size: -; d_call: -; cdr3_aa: CAWSFFQDTEAFF; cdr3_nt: TGTGCCTGGAGTTTCTTCCAGGACACTGAAGCTTTCTTT